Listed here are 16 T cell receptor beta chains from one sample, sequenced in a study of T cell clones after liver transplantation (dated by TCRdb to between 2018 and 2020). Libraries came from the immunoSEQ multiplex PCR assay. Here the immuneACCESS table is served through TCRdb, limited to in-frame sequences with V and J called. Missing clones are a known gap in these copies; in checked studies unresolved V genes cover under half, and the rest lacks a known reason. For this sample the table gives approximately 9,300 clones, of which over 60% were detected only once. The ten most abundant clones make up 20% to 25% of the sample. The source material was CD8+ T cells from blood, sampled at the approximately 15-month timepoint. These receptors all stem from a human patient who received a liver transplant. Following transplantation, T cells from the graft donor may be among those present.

As DNA, the CDR3 is TGTGCCAGCAGCTTGGAAGAGGGGTCCTACGAGCAGTACTTC. This translates into CASSLEEGSYEQYF. V is TRBV5-4 and J is TRBJ2-7; either TRBD1 or TRBD2 may fit D (5 bases each). Trimming shortened V by 0 bases and J by 1 base, and 8 bases separated the two germline ends. The CDR3 is made up of 14 amino acids. Germline CDR1 reads SGHNT; CDR2 reads YYREEE (reference sequence).

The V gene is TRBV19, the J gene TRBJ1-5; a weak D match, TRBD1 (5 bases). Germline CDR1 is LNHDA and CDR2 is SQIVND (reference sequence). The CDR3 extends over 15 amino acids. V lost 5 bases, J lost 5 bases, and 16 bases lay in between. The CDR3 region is CASSPNKGVDQPQHF. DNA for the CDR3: TGTGCCAGTAGTCCCAACAAAGGGGTCGATCAGCCCCAGCATTTT.

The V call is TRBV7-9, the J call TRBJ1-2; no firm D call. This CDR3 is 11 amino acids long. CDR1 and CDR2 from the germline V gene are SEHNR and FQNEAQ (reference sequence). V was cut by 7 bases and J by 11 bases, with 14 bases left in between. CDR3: CASTNRSGYTF. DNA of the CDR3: TGTGCCAGCACCAATAGGAGTGGTTACACCTTC.

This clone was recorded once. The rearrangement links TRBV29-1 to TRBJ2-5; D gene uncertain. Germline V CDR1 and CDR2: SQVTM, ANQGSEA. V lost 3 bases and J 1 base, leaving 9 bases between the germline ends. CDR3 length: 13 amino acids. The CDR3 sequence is CSVEGGTQETQYF. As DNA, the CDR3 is TGCAGCGTTGAGGGCGGAACCCAAGAGACCCAGTACTTC.

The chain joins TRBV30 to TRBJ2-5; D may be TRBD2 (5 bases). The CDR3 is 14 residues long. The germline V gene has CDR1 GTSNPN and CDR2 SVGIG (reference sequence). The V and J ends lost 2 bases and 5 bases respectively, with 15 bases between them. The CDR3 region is CAWSPVRGWETQYF. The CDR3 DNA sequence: TGTGCCTGGAGTCCGGTCCGGGGATGGGAGACCCAGTACTTC.

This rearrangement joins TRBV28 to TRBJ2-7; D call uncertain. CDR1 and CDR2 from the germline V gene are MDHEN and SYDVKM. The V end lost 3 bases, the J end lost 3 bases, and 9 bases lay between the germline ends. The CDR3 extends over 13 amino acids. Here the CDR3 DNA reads TGTGCCAGCAGTTTTAGAGGAGTCTACGAGCAGTACTTC. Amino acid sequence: CASSFRGVYEQYF. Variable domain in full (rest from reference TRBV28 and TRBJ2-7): DVKVTQSSRYLVKRTGEKVFLECVQDMDHENMFWYRQDPGLGLRLIYFSYDVKMKEKGDIPEGYSVSREKKERFSLILESASTNQTSMYLCASSFRGVYEQYFGPGTRLTVT.

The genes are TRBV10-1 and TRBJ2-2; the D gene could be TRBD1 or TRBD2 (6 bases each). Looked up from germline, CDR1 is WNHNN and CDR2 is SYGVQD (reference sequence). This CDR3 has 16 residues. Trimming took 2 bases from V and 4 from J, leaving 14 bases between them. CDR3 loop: CASSEMAGQGTGELFF. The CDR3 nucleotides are TGCGCCAGCAGTGAGATGGCGGGACAAGGCACCGGGGAGCTGTTTTTT.

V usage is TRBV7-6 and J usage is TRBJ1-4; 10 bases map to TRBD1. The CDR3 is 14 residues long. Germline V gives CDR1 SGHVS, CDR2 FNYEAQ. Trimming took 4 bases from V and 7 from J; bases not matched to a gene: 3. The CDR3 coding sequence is TGTGCCAGCAGCTCCGGGACAGGGGTTGAAAAACTGTTTTTT. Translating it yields CASSSGTGVEKLFF.

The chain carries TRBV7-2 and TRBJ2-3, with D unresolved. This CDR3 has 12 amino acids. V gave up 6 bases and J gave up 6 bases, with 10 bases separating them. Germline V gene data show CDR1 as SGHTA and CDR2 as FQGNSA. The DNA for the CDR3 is TGTGCCAGCAGTGGGTGGGTGGATACGCAGTATTTT. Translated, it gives CASSGWVDTQYF. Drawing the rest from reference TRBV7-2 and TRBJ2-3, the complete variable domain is GAGVSQSPSNKVTEKGKDVELRCDPISGHTALYWYRQSLGQGLEFLIYFQGNSAPDKSGLPSDRFSAERTGGSVSTLTIQRTQQEDSAVYLCASSGWVDTQYFGPGTRLTVL.

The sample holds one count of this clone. The CDR3 loop reads CASSIEGRDTSQETQYF. The CDR3 coding sequence is TGTGCCAGCAGCATCGAGGGAAGGGACACCAGCCAAGAGACCCAGTACTTC. This sequence joins TRBV9 and TRBJ2-5; D is perhaps TRBD1 (6 bases). Germline lookup yields CDR1 SGDLS and CDR2 YYNGEE. V shed 4 bases and J shed 1 base, with 20 bases lying between them. There are 17 residues in the CDR3.

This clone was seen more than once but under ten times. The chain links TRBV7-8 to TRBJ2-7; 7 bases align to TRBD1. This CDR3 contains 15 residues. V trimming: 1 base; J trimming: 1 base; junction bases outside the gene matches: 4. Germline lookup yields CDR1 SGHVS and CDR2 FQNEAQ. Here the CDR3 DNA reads TGTGCCAGCAGCTTAGTAGGGGGCACATCCTACGAGCAGTACTTC. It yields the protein CASSLVGGTSYEQYF.

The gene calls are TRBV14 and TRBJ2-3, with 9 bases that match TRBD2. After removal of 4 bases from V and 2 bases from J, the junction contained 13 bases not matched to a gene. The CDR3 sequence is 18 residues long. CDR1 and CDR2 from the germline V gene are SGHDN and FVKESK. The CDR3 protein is CASSPEALIAGVTDTQYF. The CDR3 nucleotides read TGTGCCAGCAGCCCCGAGGCTCTTATAGCGGGAGTCACAGATACGCAGTATTTT.

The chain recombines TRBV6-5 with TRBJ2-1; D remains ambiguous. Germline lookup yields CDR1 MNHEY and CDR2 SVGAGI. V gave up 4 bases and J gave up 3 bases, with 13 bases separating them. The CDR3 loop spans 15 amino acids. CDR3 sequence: CASSSVPLGYNEQFF. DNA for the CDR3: TGTGCCAGCAGTTCGGTCCCGTTGGGCTACAATGAGCAGTTCTTC.

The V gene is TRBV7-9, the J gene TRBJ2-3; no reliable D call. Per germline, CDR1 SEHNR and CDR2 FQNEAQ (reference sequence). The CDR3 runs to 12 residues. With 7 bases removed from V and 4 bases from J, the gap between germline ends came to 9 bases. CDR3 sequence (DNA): TGTGCCAGCACCCCACCTGCAGATACGCAGTATTTT. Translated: CASTPPADTQYF.

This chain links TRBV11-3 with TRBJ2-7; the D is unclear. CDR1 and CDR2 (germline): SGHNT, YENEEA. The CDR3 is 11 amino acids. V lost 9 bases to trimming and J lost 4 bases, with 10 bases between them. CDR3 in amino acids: CARALPYEQYV. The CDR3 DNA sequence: TGTGCCAGAGCACTGCCATACGAGCAGTACGTC.

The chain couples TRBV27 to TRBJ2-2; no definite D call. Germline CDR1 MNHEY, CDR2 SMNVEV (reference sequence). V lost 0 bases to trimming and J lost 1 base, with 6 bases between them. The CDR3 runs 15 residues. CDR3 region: CASSLSPRNTGELFF. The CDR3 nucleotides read TGTGCCAGCAGTTTATCCCCCAGGAACACCGGGGAGCTGTTTTTT.